These T cell receptor beta chains were read from a single sample in a study of blood T cell repertoires in COVID-19. The table came from immunoSEQ multiplex PCR; TCRdb's copy has only in-frame clones and leaves some out. The sample includes 120,000 to 150,000 clones, roughly 80% of them seen just once. The sample was peripheral blood. Receptor source: a woman in her 40s with active or convalescent COVID-19. CDR3s include the opening cysteine and the closing phenylalanine or tryptophan. A D gene is named only where the DNA matches it firmly. Clone size is given for some rows only: seen once, a few or many times, or a class if the clone is expanded.

clone_size	j_call	v_call	d_call	cdr3_nt	cdr3_aa
.	TRBJ2-7	TRBV6-2/TRBV6-3	.	TGTGCCAGCAGTTACCCCCCAGGAAAAGGTTCCTACGAGCAGTACTTC	CASSYPPGKGSYEQYF
.	TRBJ2-1	TRBV7-2	TRBD2	TGTGCCAGCAGCTTACCCCAAACTAGCGGAAGGTACAATGAGCAGTTCTTC	CASSLPQTSGRYNEQFF
.	TRBJ2-1	TRBV6-2/TRBV6-3	TRBD2	TGTGCCAGCAGTTCTAGCGGGGCTCGGTACAATGAGCAGTTCTTC	CASSSSGARYNEQFF
.	TRBJ1-6	TRBV11-2	.	TGTGCCAGCAGCTTGGGCAGGGGTAATTCACCCCTCCACTTT	CASSLGRGNSPLHF
.	TRBJ1-5	TRBV28	.	TGTGCCAGCAGCCCCCCCTATAGCAATCAGCCCCAGCATTTT	CASSPPYSNQPQHF
.	TRBJ1-1	TRBV19	.	TGTGCCAGTAGTCTCAGGGGCCCGAACACTGAAGCTTTCTTT	CASSLRGPNTEAFF
few	TRBJ1-1	TRBV12-3/TRBV12-4	TRBD1	TGTGCCAGCAGTGGGGACAGGAACACTGAAGCTTTCTTT	CASSGDRNTEAFF
.	TRBJ1-2	TRBV4-1	TRBD1	TGCGCCAGCAGCCAAGGGACGACAGGGTTGGGTGGCTACACCTTC	CASSQGTTGLGGYTF
.	TRBJ2-5	TRBV11-2	.	TGTGCCAGCAGCTTTGGACAGTACCAAGAGACCCAGTACTTC	CASSFGQYQETQYF
.	TRBJ2-7	TRBV11-2	TRBD2	TGTGCCAGCAGCTCTAGCGGCTACGAGCAGTACTTC	CASSSSGYEQYF
.	TRBJ1-2	TRBV15	TRBD1	TGTGCCACCAGCAGAGGCACCGTTGGAGGACAGGGGGCTGGCTACACCTTC	CATSRGTVGGQGAGYTF
.	TRBJ1-1	TRBV5-4	.	TGTGCCAGCAGCTTGGAGGAGGACAGCCCGAACACTGAAGCTTTCTTT	CASSLEEDSPNTEAFF
once	TRBJ2-1	TRBV14	TRBD2	TGTGCCAGCAGCCACTCACCAATACCTTTAGCGGGGGCCCTCAATGAGCAGTTCTTC	CASSHSPIPLAGALNEQFF
.	TRBJ1-2	TRBV7-9	.	TGTGCCAGCAGTCCTCCAGGGCTAAGCTATGGCTACACCTTC	CASSPPGLSYGYTF
.	TRBJ2-3	TRBV7-2	.	TGTGCCAGCAGCAGCCAGGAAGGAGATACGCAGTATTTT	CASSSQEGDTQYF
.	TRBJ2-7	TRBV7-9	.	TGTGCCAGCAGCTTACAGGGGATCGACGAGCAGTACTTC	CASSLQGIDEQYF
once	TRBJ1-1	TRBV28	.	TGTGCCAGAACCACCACCCCGGGTCCCAACGCTGAAGCTTTCTTT	CARTTTPGPNAEAFF
.	TRBJ1-1	TRBV6-5	TRBD1	TGTGCCAGCAGTCGGACAGGGGGCCGCGAAGCTTTCTTT	CASSRTGGREAFF